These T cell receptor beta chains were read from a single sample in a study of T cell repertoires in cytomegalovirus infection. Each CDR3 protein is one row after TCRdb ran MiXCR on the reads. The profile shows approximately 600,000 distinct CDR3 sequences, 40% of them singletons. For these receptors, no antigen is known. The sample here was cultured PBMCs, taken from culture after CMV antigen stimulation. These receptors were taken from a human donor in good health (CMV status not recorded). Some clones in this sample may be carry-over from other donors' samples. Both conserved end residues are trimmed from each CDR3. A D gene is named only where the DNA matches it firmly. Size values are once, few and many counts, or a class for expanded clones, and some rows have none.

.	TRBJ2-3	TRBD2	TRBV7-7	ASSSSDRSGDTQY
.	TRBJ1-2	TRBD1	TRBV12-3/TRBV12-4	ASRTGDGYT
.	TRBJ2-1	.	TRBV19	ASSSLSSGAKPYNEQF
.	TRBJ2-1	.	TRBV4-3	ASSQDDRYNEQF
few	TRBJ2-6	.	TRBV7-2	ASRPVAGQDLSGANVLT
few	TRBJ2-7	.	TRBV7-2	ASSLGRSTYEQY
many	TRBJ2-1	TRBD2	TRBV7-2	ASRAWGAGLAGNNEQF
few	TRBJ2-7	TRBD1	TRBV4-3	ASSQNRGLYYEQY
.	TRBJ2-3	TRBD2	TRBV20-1	SAYLAGPWYTQY
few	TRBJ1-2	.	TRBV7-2	ASSLGGSNYYGYT